Below, one T cell receptor beta chain is given with its context. The germline gene is not matched at one end of the junction; a read error may be the cause. Unique molecular identifiers were used to barcode this TCRbeta library. In TCRdb, the PCR reads were re-called with MiXCR into one record per CDR3 protein. The data hold 250,000 to 350,000 distinct CDR3 sequences, with approximately 9.6% observed a single time. This entry comes from a study of T-cell reconstitution after alpha-beta-depleted transplantation in children. The clonotype comes from a human donor who donated a stem cell graft to a child with SCID. The specimen was PBMCs from the stem cell graft donor, collected from the stem cell graft.

The CDR3 here is CASRRDRVGEQFF. The CDR3 DNA is TGTGCTAGCAGACGGGACAGGGTTGGGGAGCAGTTCTTC. This chain connects TRBV7-7 to TRBJ2-1; TRBD1 matches 9 bases. Per the germline V gene, CDR1 is SSHAT and CDR2 is FNYEAQ (reference sequence). CDR3 size: 13 residues.